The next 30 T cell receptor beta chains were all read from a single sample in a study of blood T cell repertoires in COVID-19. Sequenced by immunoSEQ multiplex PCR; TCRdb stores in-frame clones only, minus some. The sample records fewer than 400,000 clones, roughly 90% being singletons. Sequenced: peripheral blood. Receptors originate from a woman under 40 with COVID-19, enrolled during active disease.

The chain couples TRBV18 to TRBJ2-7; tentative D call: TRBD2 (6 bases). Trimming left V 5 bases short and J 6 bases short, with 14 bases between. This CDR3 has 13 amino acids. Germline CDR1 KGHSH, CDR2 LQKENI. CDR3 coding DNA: TGTGCCAGCTCATCAGGACGGGGGATCGAGCAGTACGTC. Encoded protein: CASSSGRGIEQYV.

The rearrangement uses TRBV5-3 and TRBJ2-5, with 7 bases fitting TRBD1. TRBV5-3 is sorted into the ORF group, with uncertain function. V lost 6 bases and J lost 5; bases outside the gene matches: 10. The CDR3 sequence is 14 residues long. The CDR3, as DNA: TGTGCCAGAATCGCAACACAGGGGTGGGAGACCCAGTACTTC. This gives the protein CARIATQGWETQYF.

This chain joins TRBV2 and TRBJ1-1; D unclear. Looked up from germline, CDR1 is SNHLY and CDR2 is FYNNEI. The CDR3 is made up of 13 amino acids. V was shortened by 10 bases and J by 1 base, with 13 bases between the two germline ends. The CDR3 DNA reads TGTGCCACAAGCCGGGAGGGGAACACTGAAGCTTTCTTT. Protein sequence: CATSREGNTEAFF. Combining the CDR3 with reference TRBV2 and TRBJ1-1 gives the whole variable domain EPEVTQTPSHQVTQMGQEVILRCVPISNHLYFYWYRQILGQKVEFLVSFYNNEISEKSEIFDDQFSVERPDGSNFTLKIRSTKLEDSAMYFCATSREGNTEAFFGQGTRLTVV.

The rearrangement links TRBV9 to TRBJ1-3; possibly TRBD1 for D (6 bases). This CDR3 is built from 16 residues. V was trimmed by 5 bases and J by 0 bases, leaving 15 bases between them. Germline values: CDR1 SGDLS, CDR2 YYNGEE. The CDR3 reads CASSSPQGHSGNTIYF. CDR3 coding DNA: TGTGCCAGCAGTTCCCCTCAGGGACACTCTGGAAACACCATATATTTT. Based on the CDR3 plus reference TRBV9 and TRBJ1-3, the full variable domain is DSGVTQTPKHLITATGQRVTLRCSPRSGDLSVYWYQQSLDQGLQFLIQYYNGEERAKGNILERFSAQQFPDLHSELNLSSLELGDSALYFCASSSPQGHSGNTIYFGEGSWLTVV.

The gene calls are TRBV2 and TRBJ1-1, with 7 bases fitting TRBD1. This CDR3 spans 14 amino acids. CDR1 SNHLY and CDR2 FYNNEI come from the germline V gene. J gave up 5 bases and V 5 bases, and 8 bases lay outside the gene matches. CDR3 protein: CASSITTGRTEAFF. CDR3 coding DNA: TGTGCCAGCAGTATAACGACAGGGAGAACTGAAGCTTTCTTT.

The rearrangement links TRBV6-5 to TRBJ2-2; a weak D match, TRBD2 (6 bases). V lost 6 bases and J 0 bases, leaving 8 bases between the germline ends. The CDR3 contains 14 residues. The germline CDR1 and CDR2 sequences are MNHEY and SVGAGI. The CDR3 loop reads CASRRLANTGELFF. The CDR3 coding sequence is TGTGCCAGCAGAAGACTAGCGAACACCGGGGAGCTGTTTTTT.

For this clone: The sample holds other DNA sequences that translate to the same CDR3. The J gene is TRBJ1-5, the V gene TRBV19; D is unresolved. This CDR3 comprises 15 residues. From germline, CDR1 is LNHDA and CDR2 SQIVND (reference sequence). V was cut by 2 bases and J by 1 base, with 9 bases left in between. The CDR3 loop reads CASSIIRHSNQPQHF. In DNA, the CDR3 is TGTGCCAGTAGTATAATACGACACAGCAATCAGCCCCAGCATTTT.

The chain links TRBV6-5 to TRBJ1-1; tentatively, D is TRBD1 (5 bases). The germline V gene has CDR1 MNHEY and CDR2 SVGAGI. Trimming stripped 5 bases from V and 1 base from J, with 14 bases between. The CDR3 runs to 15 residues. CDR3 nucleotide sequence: TGTGCCAGCAGTCCCGGAATCGGGGGGAACACTGAAGCTTTCTTT. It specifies CASSPGIGGNTEAFF.

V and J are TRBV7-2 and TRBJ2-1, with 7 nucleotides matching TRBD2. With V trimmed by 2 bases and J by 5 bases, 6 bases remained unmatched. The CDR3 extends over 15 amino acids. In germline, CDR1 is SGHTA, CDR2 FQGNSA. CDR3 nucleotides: TGTGCCAGCAGCTTAAATCGACTAGCTAACAATGAGCAGTTCTTC. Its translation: CASSLNRLANNEQFF.

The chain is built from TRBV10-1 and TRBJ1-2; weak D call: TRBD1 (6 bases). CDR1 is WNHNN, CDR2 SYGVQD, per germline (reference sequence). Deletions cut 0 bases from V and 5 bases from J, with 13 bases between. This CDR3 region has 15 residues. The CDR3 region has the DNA TGCGCCAGCAGTGAGTCGGAGGACAGACCGTATGGCTACACCTTC. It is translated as CASSESEDRPYGYTF.

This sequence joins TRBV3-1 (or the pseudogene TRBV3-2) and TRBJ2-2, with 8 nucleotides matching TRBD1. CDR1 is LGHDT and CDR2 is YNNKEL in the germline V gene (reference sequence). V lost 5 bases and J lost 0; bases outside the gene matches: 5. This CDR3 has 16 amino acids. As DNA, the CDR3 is TGTGCCAGCAGCACCCGGACAGGGACGAACACCGGGGAGCTGTTTTTT. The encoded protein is CASSTRTGTNTGELFF.

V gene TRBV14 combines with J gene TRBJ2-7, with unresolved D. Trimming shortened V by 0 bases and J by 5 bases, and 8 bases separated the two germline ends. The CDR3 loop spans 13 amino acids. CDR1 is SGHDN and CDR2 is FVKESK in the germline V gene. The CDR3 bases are TGTGCCAGCAGCCAAGATTTGACTGACGAGCAGTACGTC. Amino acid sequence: CASSQDLTDEQYV.

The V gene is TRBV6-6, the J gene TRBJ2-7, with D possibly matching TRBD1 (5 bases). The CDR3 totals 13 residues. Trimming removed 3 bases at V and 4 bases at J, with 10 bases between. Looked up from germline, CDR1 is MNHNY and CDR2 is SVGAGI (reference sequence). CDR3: CASSYNGAYEQYV. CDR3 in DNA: TGTGCCAGCAGTTATAATGGGGCTTACGAGCAGTACGTC.

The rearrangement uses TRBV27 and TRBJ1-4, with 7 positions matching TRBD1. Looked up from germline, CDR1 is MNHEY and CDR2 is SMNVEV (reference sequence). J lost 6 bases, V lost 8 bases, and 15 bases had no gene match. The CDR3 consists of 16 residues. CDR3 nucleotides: TGTGCCAGCGCATGGTCCCCCGACAGGGCGCATGAAAAACTGTTTTTT. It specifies CASAWSPDRAHEKLFF.

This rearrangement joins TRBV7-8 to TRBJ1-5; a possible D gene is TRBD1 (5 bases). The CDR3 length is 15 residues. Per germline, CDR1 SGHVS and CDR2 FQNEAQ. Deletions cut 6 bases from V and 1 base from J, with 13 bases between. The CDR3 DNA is TGTGCCAGCAGTCCTACGGGGGAGAGCAATCAGCCCCAGCATTTT. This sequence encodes CASSPTGESNQPQHF.

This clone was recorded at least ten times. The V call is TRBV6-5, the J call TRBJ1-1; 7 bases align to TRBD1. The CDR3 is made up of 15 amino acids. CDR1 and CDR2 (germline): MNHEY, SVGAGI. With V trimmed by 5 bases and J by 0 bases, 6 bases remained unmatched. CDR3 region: CASSQQGQVNTEAFF. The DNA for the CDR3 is TGTGCCAGCAGTCAACAAGGACAGGTGAACACTGAAGCTTTCTTT.

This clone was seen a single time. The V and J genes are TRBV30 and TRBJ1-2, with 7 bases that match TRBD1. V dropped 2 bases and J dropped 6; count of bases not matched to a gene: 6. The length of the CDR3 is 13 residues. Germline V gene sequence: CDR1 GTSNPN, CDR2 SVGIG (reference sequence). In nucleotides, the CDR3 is TGTGCCTGGAGTCCACAGGGGTTTGATGGCTACACCTTC. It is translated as CAWSPQGFDGYTF.

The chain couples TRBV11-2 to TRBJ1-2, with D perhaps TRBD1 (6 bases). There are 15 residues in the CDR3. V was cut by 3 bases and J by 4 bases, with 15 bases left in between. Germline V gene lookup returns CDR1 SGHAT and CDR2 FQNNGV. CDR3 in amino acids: CASSFGAGDAYGYTF. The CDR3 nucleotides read TGTGCCAGCAGCTTCGGGGCAGGGGATGCCTATGGCTACACCTTC.

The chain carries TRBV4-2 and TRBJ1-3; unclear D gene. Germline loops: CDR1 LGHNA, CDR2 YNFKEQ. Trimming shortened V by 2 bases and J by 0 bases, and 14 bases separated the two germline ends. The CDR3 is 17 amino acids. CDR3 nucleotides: TGTGCCAGCAGCCAAAGCTTAGTACCCCCCTCTGGAAACACCATATATTTT. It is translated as CASSQSLVPPSGNTIYF.

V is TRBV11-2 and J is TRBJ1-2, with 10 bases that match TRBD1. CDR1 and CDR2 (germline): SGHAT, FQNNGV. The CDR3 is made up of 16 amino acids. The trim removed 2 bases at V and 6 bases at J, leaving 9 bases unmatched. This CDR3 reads CASSLTRGDRGNGYTF. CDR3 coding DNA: TGTGCCAGCAGCTTAACCCGGGGGGACAGGGGTAATGGCTACACCTTC.

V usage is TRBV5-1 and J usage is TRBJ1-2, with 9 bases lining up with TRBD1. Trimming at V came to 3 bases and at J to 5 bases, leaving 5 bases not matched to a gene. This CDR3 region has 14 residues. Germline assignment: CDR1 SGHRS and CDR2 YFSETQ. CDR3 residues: CASSSTGGDYGYTF. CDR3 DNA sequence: TGCGCCAGCAGCTCAACAGGGGGCGATTATGGCTACACCTTC.

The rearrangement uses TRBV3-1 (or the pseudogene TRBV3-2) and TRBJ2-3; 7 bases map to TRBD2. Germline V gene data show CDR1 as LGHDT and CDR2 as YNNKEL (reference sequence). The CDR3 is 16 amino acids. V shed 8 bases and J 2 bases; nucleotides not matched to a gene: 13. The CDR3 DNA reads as TGTGCCAGCTCCCAGGGCGTGGCGGGGGACACAGATACGCAGTATTTT. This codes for CASSQGVAGDTDTQYF.

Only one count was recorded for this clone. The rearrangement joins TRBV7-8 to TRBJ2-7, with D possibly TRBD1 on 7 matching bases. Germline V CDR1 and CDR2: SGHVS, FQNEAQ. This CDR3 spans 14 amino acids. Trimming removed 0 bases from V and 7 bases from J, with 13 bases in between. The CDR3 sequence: CASSLAPGGGEQYF. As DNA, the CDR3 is TGTGCCAGCAGCTTAGCGCCAGGGGGAGGTGAGCAGTACTTC.

In DNA, the CDR3 is TGTGCCAGCTCACCACAAAACCCCATGCGATCTGGGGCCAACGTCCTGACTTTC. This gives the protein CASSPQNPMRSGANVLTF. The genes are TRBV18 and TRBJ2-6; D is unclear. Looked up from germline, CDR1 is KGHSH and CDR2 is LQKENI. CDR3 length equals 18 residues. Trimming removed 1 base at V and 1 base at J, with 14 bases between. Supplemented by reference TRBV18 and TRBJ2-6, the full variable domain reads NAGVMQNPRHLVRRRGQEARLRCSPMKGHSHVYWYRQLPEEGLKFMVYLQKENIIDESGMPKERFSAEFPKEGPSILRIQQVVRGDSAAYFCASSPQNPMRSGANVLTFGAGSRLTVL.

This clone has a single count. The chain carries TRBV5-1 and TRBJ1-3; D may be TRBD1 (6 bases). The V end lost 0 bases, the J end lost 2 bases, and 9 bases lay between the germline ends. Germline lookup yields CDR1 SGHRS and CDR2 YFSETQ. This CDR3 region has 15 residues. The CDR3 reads CASSLDWGPGNTIYF. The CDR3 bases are TGCGCCAGCAGCTTGGATTGGGGGCCTGGAAACACCATATATTTT.

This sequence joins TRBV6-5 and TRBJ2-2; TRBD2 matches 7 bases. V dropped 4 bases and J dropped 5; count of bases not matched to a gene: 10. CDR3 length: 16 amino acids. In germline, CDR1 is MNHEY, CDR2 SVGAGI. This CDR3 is CASSLGGVDGTGELFF. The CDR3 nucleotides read TGTGCCAGCAGTTTGGGGGGGGTTGATGGGACCGGGGAGCTGTTTTTT.

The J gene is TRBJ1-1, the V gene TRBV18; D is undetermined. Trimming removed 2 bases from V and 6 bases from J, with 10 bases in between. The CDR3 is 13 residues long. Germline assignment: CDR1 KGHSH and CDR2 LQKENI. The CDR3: CASSPEKRAEAFF. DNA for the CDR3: TGTGCCAGCTCACCAGAAAAGAGGGCTGAAGCTTTCTTT. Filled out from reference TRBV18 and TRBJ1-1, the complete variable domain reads NAGVMQNPRHLVRRRGQEARLRCSPMKGHSHVYWYRQLPEEGLKFMVYLQKENIIDESGMPKERFSAEFPKEGPSILRIQQVVRGDSAAYFCASSPEKRAEAFFGQGTRLTVV.

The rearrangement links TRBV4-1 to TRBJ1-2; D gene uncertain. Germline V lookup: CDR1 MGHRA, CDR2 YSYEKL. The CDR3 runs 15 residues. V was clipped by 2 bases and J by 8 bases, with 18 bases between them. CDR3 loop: CASSQRGSPIGGYTF. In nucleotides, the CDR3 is TGCGCCAGCAGCCAACGGGGATCCCCGATTGGGGGCTACACCTTC.

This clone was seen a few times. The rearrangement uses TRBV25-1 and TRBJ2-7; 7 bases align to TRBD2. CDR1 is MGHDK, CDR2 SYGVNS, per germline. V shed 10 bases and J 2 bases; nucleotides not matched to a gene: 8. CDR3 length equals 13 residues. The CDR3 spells CATGPGGPYEQYF. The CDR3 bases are TGTGCCACAGGGCCGGGGGGTCCCTACGAGCAGTACTTC.

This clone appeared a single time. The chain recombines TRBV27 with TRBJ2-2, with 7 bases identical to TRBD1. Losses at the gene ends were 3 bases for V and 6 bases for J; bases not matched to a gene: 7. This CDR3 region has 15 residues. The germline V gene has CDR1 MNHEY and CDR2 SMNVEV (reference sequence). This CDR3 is CASSFADRAAGELFF. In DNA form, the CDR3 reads TGTGCCAGCAGTTTCGCAGACAGGGCGGCCGGGGAGCTGTTTTTT.